This T cell receptor beta chain was retrieved from a study of blood T cell repertoires in COVID-19. About the study: Acute and convalescent COVID-19 samples came from the United States, Italy and Spain. Sample material is recorded as cDNA or gDNA derived from T cells, B-cell-depleted T cells, or PBMCs.

Per the authors' pipeline: For nucleated cells, counts were estimated from reference gene primer amplification. The protocol was immunoSEQ multiplex PCR, while the TCRdb copy is restricted to in-frame clones and leaves out a portion. The D gene and trimming were derived from the DNA, and the V and J assignments and clone size from that table. This table has 57,000 or so clones, around four fifths appearing once. V lost 4 bases to trimming and J lost 2 bases; unmatched junction nucleotides: 2. Germline assignment: CDR1 SGHNT and CDR2 YENEEA. The CDR3 loop spans 14 amino acids. The receptor was derived from a man aged 65 to 79 with acute or convalescent COVID-19. Sequencing was carried out using peripheral blood. The chain combines TRBV11-3 with TRBJ1-1; 9 bases are shared with TRBD1. CDR3 nucleotide sequence: TGTGCCAGCAGCTACAGGGGGCTCAACACTGAAGCTTTCTTT. Residues: CASSYRGLNTEAFF. The variable domain in full, completed from reference TRBV11-3 and TRBJ1-1, reads EAGVVQSPRYKIIEKKQPVAFWCNPISGHNTLYWYLQNLGQGPELLIRYENEEAVDDSQLPKDRFSAERLKGVDSTLKIQPAELGDSAVYLCASSYRGLNTEAFFGQGTRLTVV.